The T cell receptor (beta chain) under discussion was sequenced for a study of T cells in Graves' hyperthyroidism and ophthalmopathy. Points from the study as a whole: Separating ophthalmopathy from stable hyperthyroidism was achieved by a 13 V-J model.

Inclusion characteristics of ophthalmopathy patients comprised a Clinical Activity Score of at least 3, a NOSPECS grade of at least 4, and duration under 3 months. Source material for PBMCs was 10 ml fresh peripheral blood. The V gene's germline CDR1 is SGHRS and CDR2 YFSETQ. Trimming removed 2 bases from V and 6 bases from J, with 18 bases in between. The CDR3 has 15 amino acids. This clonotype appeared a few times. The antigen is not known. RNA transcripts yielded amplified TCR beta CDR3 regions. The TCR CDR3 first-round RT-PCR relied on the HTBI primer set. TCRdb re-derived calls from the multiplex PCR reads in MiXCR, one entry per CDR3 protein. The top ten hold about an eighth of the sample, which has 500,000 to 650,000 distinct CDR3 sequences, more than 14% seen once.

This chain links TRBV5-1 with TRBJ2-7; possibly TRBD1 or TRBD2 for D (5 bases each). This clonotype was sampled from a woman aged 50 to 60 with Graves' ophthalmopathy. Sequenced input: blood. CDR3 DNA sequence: TGCGCCAGCAGCTTCGAGGGACGTAGGGCTGGCGAGCAGTACTTC. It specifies CASSFEGRRAGEQYF. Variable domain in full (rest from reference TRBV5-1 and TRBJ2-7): KAGVTQTPRYLIKTRGQQVTLSCSPISGHRSVSWYQQTPGQGLQFLFEYFSETQRNKGNFPGRFSGRQFSNSRSEMNVSTLELGDSALYLCASSFEGRRAGEQYFGPGTRLTVT.